The next 8 T cell receptor beta chains were all read from a single sample in a study of shared clonotypes between healthy human individuals. Terminally differentiated effector memory CD45RA+ cells were excluded from the naive CD8 cells, which were CD45RO-negative and positively selected for CCR7. The repertoire was sequenced with immunoSEQ multiplex PCR; TCRdb's copy has only in-frame clones and lacks some. The table has millions of clones, just over 90% seen once. The sequencing sample was made of naive CD8+ T cells from PBMCs. All receptors derive from a man aged 18 to 29 in good health. Some clones in this sample may be carry-over from other donors' samples.

The chain is built from TRBV27 and TRBJ2-2; D is tentatively TRBD1 or TRBD2 (5 bases each). The V and J ends lost 8 bases and 5 bases respectively, with 15 bases between them. This CDR3 spans 14 amino acids. CDR1 and CDR2 from the germline V gene are MNHEY and SMNVEV (reference sequence). The CDR3 loop reads CASSGTVRTGELFF. The CDR3 DNA is TGTGCCAGCTCAGGGACCGTGAGGACCGGGGAGCTGTTTTTT.

This chain uses TRBV28 with TRBJ1-1; 8 positions match TRBD1. The CDR3 extends over 13 amino acids. V trimming: 7 bases; J trimming: 5 bases; junction bases outside the gene matches: 6. Per the germline V gene, CDR1 is MDHEN and CDR2 is SYDVKM. CDR3 in DNA: TGTGCCAGCAACAGGGGGGGCAGAACTGAAGCTTTCTTT. Its translation is CASNRGGRTEAFF.

CDR3 DNA: TGTGCCAGCAGTTTAGCGACAGAGTCCTCCTACAATGAGCAGTTCTTC. Its protein is CASSLATESSYNEQFF. The J gene is TRBJ2-1, the V gene TRBV28; weak D call: TRBD1 (5 bases). The CDR3 consists of 16 residues. V dropped 2 bases and J dropped 0 bases, with 11 bases sitting between them. CDR1 is MDHEN, CDR2 SYDVKM, per germline.

The J gene is TRBJ1-5, the V gene TRBV7-2; unclear D gene. The CDR3 runs 16 residues. V lost 3 bases and J lost 1, with 13 bases in between. Germline CDR1 SGHTA, CDR2 FQGNSA. CDR3 nucleotide sequence: TGTGCCAGCAGCTTGAGAGGTTCGGGCAGCAATCAGCCCCAGCATTTT. This translates into CASSLRGSGSNQPQHF.

This chain connects TRBV12-5 to TRBJ1-1; D is uncertain. CDR3 size: 13 residues. Trimming removed 3 bases from V and 4 bases from J, with 9 bases in between. Germline assignment: CDR1 LGHNT and CDR2 FRNRAP. CDR3 in amino acids: CASGFGLGTEAFF. In nucleotides, the CDR3 is TGTGCTAGTGGTTTCGGCCTAGGCACTGAAGCTTTCTTT. Complete variable domain (other parts from reference TRBV12-5 and TRBJ1-1): DARVTQTPRHKVTEMGQEVTMRCQPILGHNTVFWYRQTMMQGLELLAYFRNRAPLDDSGMPKDRFSAEMPDATLATLKIQPSEPRDSAVYFCASGFGLGTEAFFGQGTRLTVV.

The chain uses TRBV9 and TRBJ2-7; maybe TRBD2 (5 bases). CDR1 and CDR2 (germline): SGDLS, YYNGEE. V gave up 4 bases and J gave up 5 bases, with 19 bases separating them. The CDR3 loop spans 15 amino acids. The CDR3 sequence: CASSPERSGGDEQYF. Here the CDR3 DNA reads TGTGCCAGCAGCCCCGAGAGGAGCGGAGGAGACGAGCAGTACTTC.

This chain connects TRBV7-3 to TRBJ2-3, with no clear D. The CDR3 spans 10 residues. Germline values: CDR1 SGHTA, CDR2 FQGTGA. The V end lost 6 bases, the J end lost 5 bases, and 3 bases lay between the germline ends. CDR3 nucleotide sequence: TGTGCCAGCAGACGAGATACGCAGTATTTT. Translated: CASRRDTQYF. Full variable domain (missing parts from reference TRBV7-3 and TRBJ2-3): GAGVSQTPSNKVTEKGKYVELRCDPISGHTALYWYRQSLGQGPEFLIYFQGTGAADDSGLPNDRFFAVRPEGSVSTLKIQRTERGDSAVYLCASRRDTQYFGPGTRLTVL.

The chain carries TRBV19 and TRBJ2-7; TRBD2 matches at 7 bases. The CDR3 spans 14 residues. From germline, CDR1 is LNHDA and CDR2 SQIVND (reference sequence). Trimming took 4 bases from V and 5 from J; bases not matched to a gene: 8. This chain's CDR3 is CASSTGPSGNEQYF. DNA of the CDR3: TGTGCCAGTAGTACAGGCCCGAGCGGGAACGAGCAGTACTTC.